This T cell receptor (beta chain) was identified in a study of lymphopenia after photon versus proton radiotherapy. General study results and limits: Proton therapy kept repertoires fairly stable, unlike photons, which gained effector/memory cells.

As regards this clone: Antigen specificity is unknown.

The data were produced by immunoSEQ multiplex PCR, yet TCRdb's version contains in-frame clones alone and is incomplete. The sample lists about 68,000 clones; around 90% were seen once. Germline CDR1 SGHAT, CDR2 FQNNGV. V gave up 1 base and J gave up 7 bases, with 7 bases separating them. The CDR3 sequence is 13 residues long. Source: peripheral blood, taken from a patient treated with photon-based radiotherapy. The receptor's source is a woman aged 70 to 79 with pancreatic cancer. The chain recombines TRBV11-2 with TRBJ1-4; D is unclear. The DNA of the CDR3 is TGTGCCAGCAGCTTAGGTAGGGCTGAAAAACTGTTTTTT. Amino acids: CASSLGRAEKLFF.